This T cell receptor (beta chain) was captured by sequencing in a study of cytomegalovirus exposure and HLA in healthy donors. Whole-study findings and limits: The study labeled 164 TCR beta chains cytomegalovirus-associated.

PCR used 60 Vbeta primers and 13 Jbeta primers. The protocol was immunoSEQ multiplex PCR, while the TCRdb copy is restricted to in-frame clones and leaves out a portion. Of roughly 120,000 clones listed, roughly 71% are singletons. Germline V gene lookup returns CDR1 SGDLS and CDR2 YYNGEE. The germline V and J ends were trimmed by 4 bases and 4 bases, with 12 bases remaining between them. CDR3 length equals 13 residues. As regards this clone: Antigen specificity is unknown.

The sequenced material came from PBMCs. V is TRBV9 and J is TRBJ2-7; D is possibly TRBD1 (6 bases). The receptor comes from a woman aged 50 to 60 in good health and CMV-seropositive. CDR3 nucleotides: TGTGCCAGCAGCCCCCCAGGGGCGTACGAGCAGTACTTC. This translates into CASSPPGAYEQYF.